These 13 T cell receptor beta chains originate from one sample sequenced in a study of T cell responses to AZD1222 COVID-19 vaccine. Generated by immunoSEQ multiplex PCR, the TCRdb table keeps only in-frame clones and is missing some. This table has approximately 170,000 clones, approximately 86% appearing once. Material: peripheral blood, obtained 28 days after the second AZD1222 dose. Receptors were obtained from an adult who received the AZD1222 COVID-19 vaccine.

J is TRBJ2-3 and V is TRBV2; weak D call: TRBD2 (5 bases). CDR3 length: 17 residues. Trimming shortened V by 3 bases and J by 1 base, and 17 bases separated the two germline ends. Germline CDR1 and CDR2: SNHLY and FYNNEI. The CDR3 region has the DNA TGTGCCAGCAGTGAGGGTACCTTGGGTAGCGGCACAGATACGCAGTATTTT. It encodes CASSEGTLGSGTDTQYF.

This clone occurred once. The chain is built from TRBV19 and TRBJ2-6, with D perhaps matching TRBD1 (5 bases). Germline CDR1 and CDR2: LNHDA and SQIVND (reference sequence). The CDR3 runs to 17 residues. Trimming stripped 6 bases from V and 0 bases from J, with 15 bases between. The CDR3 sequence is CASSPRQFSSGANVLTF. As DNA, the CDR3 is TGTGCCAGTAGCCCTAGACAGTTTTCCTCTGGGGCCAACGTCCTGACTTTC.

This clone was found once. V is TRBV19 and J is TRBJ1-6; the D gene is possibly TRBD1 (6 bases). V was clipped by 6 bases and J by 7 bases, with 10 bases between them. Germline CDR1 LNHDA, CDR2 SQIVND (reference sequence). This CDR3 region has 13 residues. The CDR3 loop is CASRTGTNSPLHF. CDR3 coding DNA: TGTGCCAGTAGAACAGGGACAAATTCACCCCTCCACTTT. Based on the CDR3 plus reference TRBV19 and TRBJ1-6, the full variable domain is DGGITQSPKYLFRKEGQNVTLSCEQNLNHDAMYWYRQDPGQGLRLIYYSQIVNDFQKGDIAEGYSVSREKKESFPLTVTSAQKNPTAFYLCASRTGTNSPLHFGNGTRLTVT.

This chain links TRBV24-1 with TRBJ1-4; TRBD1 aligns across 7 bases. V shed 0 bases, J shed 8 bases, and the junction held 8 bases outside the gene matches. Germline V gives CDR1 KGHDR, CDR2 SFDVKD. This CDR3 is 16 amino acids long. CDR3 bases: TGTGCCACCAGTGATTTGCCCGGGGGGACAGTGGAAAAACTGTTTTTT. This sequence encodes CATSDLPGGTVEKLFF.

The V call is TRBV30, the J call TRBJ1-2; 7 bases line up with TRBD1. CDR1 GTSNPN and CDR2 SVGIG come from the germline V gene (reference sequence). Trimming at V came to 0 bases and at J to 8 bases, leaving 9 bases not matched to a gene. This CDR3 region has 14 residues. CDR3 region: CAWSVVGGAGGYTF. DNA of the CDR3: TGTGCCTGGAGTGTGGTAGGGGGCGCAGGGGGCTACACCTTC.

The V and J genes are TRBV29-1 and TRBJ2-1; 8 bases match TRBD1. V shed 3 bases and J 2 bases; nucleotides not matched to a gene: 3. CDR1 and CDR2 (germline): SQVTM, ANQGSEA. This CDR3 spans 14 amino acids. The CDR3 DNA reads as TGCAGCGTTGAGGGGACAGGTACCTACAATGAGCAGTTCTTC. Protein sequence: CSVEGTGTYNEQFF.

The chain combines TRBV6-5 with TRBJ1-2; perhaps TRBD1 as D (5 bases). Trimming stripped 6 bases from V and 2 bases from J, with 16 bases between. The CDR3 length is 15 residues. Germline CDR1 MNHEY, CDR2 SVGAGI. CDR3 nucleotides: TGTGCCAGCAGGCAAGCGGTGGGGCCAAACTATGGCTACACCTTC. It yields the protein CASRQAVGPNYGYTF.

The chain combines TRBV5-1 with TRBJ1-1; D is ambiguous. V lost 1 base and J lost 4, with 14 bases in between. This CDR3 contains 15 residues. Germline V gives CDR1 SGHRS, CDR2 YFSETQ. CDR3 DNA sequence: TGCGCCAGCAGCTTGATGCCAGGCCGAGGCACTGAAGCTTTCTTT. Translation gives CASSLMPGRGTEAFF.

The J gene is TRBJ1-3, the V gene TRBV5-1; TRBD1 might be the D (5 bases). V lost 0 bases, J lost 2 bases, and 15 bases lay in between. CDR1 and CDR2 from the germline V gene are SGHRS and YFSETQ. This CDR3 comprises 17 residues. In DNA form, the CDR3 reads TGCGCCAGCAGCTTGGACGGGGGAGAGGGGACTGGAAACACCATATATTTT. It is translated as CASSLDGGEGTGNTIYF.

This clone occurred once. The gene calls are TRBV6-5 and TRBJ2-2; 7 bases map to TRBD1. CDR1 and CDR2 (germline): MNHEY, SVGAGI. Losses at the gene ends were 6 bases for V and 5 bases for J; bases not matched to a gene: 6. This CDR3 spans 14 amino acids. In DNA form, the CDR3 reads TGTGCCAGCAGAAGGGACAGAAGAACCGGGGAGCTGTTTTTT. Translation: CASRRDRRTGELFF.

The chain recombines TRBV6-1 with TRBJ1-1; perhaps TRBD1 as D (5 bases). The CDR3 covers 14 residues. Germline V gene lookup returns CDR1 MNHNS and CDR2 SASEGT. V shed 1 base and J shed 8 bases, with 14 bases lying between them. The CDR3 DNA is TGTGCCAGCAGTGAAGGTCCTGGGGGGGGAGAAGCTTTCTTT. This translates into CASSEGPGGGEAFF.

CDR3 nucleotide sequence: TGTGCCAGCAGAAGGCCAGGGGATGTAAACTATGGCTACACCTTC. This sequence encodes CASRRPGDVNYGYTF. V usage is TRBV5-4 and J usage is TRBJ1-2, with D maybe TRBD1 (6 bases). Germline V gene lookup returns CDR1 SGHNT and CDR2 YYREEE (reference sequence). V shed 5 bases and J shed 2 bases, with 16 bases lying between them. The CDR3 spans 15 residues.

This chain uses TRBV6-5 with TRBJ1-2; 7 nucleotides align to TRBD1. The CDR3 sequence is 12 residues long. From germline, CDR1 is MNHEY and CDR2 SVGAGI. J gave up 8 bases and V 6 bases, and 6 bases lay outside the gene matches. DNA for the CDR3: TGTGCCAGCAGAACAGGGGAACGGGGCTACACCTTC. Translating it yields CASRTGERGYTF.